The 5 T cell receptor beta chains below were found in one sample sequenced in a study of post-analysis software for immune sequencing data. Their antigen targets remain unknown. Each TCR beta cDNA library carried unique molecular identifiers. A single record per CDR3 protein comes from TCRdb applying MiXCR to the PCR reads. The repertoire holds 650,000 to 850,000 distinct CDR3 sequences, with roughly 50% as singletons. General observations from the study: Roughly 5 TRBV segments (TRBV5-6, TRBV5-1 and TRBV20-1 among them) occurred more frequently in patients than in controls.

The source material was blood. The receptors were gathered from a girl aged 10 to 17 with multiple sclerosis.

This clonotype was seen only a few times. The chain links TRBV29-1 to TRBJ2-7; D is unresolved. V gave up 7 bases and J gave up 2 bases, with 12 bases separating them. This CDR3 has 12 amino acids. In germline, CDR1 is SQVTM, CDR2 ANQGSEA. CDR3 sequence: CSASSLPYEQYF. CDR3 coding DNA: TGCAGCGCGTCAAGCTTACCCTACGAGCAGTACTTC.

In this sample, this clonotype turned up a few times. The chain combines TRBV7-9 with TRBJ2-7; TRBD2 aligns across 10 bases. There are 15 residues in the CDR3. The germline V gene encodes CDR1 SEHNR and CDR2 FQNEAQ (reference sequence). V was clipped by 1 base and J by 4 bases; unmatched bases: 4. As DNA, the CDR3 is TGTGCCAGCAGCTTAGACGGACTAGCGGCATACGAGCAGTACTTC. Translating gives CASSLDGLAAYEQYF.

This clonotype was detected a few times. The V call is TRBV28, the J call TRBJ2-1, with D maybe TRBD1 (6 bases). There are 18 residues in the CDR3. CDR1 MDHEN and CDR2 SYDVKM come from the germline V gene. V lost 3 bases and J lost 0, with 18 bases in between. The CDR3 DNA reads as TGTGCCAGCAGTTTTTTGCCCGGGACAACAAGCTCCTACAATGAGCAGTTCTTC. Its translation is CASSFLPGTTSSYNEQFF.

This clonotype was seen a handful of times. The CDR3 is CASSLSGTNNQPQHF. The CDR3 bases are TGCGCCAGCAGCTTATCGGGGACCAACAATCAGCCCCAGCATTTT. The chain couples TRBV5-1 to TRBJ1-5; maybe TRBD1 (5 bases). Germline CDR1 and CDR2: SGHRS and YFSETQ. V lost 2 bases and J 3 bases, leaving 12 bases between the germline ends. The CDR3 loop spans 15 amino acids.

This chain connects TRBV11-2 to TRBJ2-5, with D uncertain. Trimming took 1 base from V and 3 from J, leaving 15 bases between them. In germline, CDR1 is SGHAT, CDR2 FQNNGV. The length of the CDR3 is 16 residues. The CDR3 loop is CASSLGAGMRKETQYF. The CDR3 DNA is TGTGCCAGCAGCTTAGGGGCCGGCATGCGCAAAGAGACCCAGTACTTC.